The source of this TCR beta chain is a study of Graves' ophthalmopathy and Graves' hyperthyroidism. TCR beta CDR3 amplification used RNA transcripts. HTBI primers primed a first-round RT-PCR, and a second-round multiplex PCR followed. TCRdb re-called the multiplex PCR reads with MiXCR, one entry per CDR3 protein. The sample records over a million distinct CDR3 sequences, about 38% being singletons. Worth noting for this clonotype: A read error may account for a junction end that differs from germline.

CDR1 and CDR2 (germline): SGDLS, YYNGEE. The CDR3 loop spans 12 amino acids. This TCR was sampled from an adult man with Graves' hyperthyroidism. This chain links TRBV9 with TRBJ2-7, with TRBD2 as a possible D gene (5 bases). The sample consisted of peripheral blood or thyroid tissue (not recorded which). DNA for the CDR3: TGTGCCAGCAGCTGGACTGGCTACGAGCAGTGCTTC. It specifies CASSWTGYEQCF.